This T cell receptor (beta chain) was observed in a study of tumor T cells in aggressive B-cell lymphoma. Germline V gene data show CDR1 as SGHAT and CDR2 as FQDESV (reference sequence). The CDR3 totals 16 residues. V was pared by 5 bases and J by 4 bases, with 9 bases of the junction left unmatched. The table came from immunoSEQ multiplex PCR; TCRdb's copy has only in-frame clones and leaves some out. The table has 2,100 or so clones, roughly 86% seen once; the top ten hold about a fifth. The chain recombines TRBV11-1 with TRBJ2-1; TRBD1 matches at 9 bases. This receptor was obtained from an adult with diffuse large B cell lymphoma. The sequencing sample was made of tumor tissue. The CDR3 spells CASSQQGALYYNEQFF. The CDR3 DNA follows: TGTGCCAGCAGCCAACAGGGGGCCCTATATTACAATGAGCAGTTCTTC.